This T cell receptor beta chain comes out of a study of blood T cells in healthy people across ages. Notes on the study in general: Roughly linear declines in TCR beta diversity per million T cells occurred with age.

This CDR3 has 16 amino acids. The germline V gene encodes CDR1 SGHRS and CDR2 YFSETQ. Germline trimming cut 2 bases from V and 3 bases from J; bases unmatched to any gene: 8. Together with a sample-barcoded 5' primer, a J-beta primer mix was included in a second PCR lasting roughly 6 to 12 cycles. TCRdb analysed the 5' RACE reads with MiXCR anew, one entry per CDR3 protein. The sample lists roughly 800,000 distinct CDR3 sequences; roughly 34% were seen once. Turning to this clonotype: Its antigen is still unknown.

The sequence derives from a man between 18 and 29 years old in good health. The rearrangement uses TRBV5-1 and TRBJ2-3; 8 positions agree with TRBD1. The sample consisted of blood. CDR3 sequence: CASSFNYRGMTDTQYF. The CDR3 DNA follows: TGCGCCAGCAGCTTCAACTACAGGGGGATGACAGATACGCAGTATTTT.